These 18 T cell receptor beta chains were all obtained from the same sample, sequenced in a study of shared clonotypes between healthy human individuals. The assay was immunoSEQ multiplex PCR, and TCRdb's table has in-frame clones only and misses some. The sample has 2 million to 2.5 million clones, 90% to 96% seen once. Sequences were obtained from naive CD4+ T cells sorted from blood. The subset denotes: CD45RA+ positively selected. Source of these receptors: a man aged 18 to 29 in good health.

V and J are TRBV28 and TRBJ1-2, with D possibly matching TRBD1 (5 bases). The germline gives CDR1 MDHEN, CDR2 SYDVKM. The CDR3 spans 13 residues. Trimming stripped 6 bases from V and 6 bases from J, with 14 bases between. The CDR3 here is CASRDWGRDGYTF. In DNA, the CDR3 is TGTGCCAGCAGAGACTGGGGGAGGGATGGCTACACCTTC.

The chain employs TRBV9 and TRBJ2-6; D is uncertain. The germline V gene encodes CDR1 SGDLS and CDR2 YYNGEE. The CDR3 is 17 residues long. Trimming left V 0 bases short and J 0 bases short, with 10 bases between. The CDR3 nucleotides read TGTGCCAGCAGCGTAGGCCCGCACCACTCTGGGGCCAACGTCCTGACTTTC. Translating it yields CASSVGPHHSGANVLTF.

About this clone: The sample holds other DNA sequences that translate to the same CDR3. The rearrangement links TRBV30 to TRBJ2-7; 11 bases line up with TRBD1. CDR1 and CDR2 (germline): GTSNPN, SVGIG (reference sequence). The CDR3 spans 16 residues. J lost 4 bases, V lost 0 bases, and 8 bases had no gene match. The DNA for the CDR3 is TGTGCCTGGAGTGTACGGGGGACAGGGGGTTCGTACGAGCAGTACTTC. Translating gives CAWSVRGTGGSYEQYF.

The chain is built from TRBV6-5 and TRBJ1-6; 10 bases are shared with TRBD1. V was clipped by 2 bases and J by 7 bases; unmatched bases: 2. Germline V gene data show CDR1 as MNHEY and CDR2 as SVGAGI. The CDR3 covers 15 residues. The CDR3 DNA is TGTGCCAGCAGTTACGAGGACAGGGGGAATTCACCCCTCCACTTT. It encodes CASSYEDRGNSPLHF.

The chain combines TRBV7-9 with TRBJ2-7; possibly TRBD1 for D (5 bases). From germline, CDR1 is SEHNR and CDR2 FQNEAQ (reference sequence). This CDR3 spans 16 amino acids. V lost 5 bases to trimming and J lost 5 bases, with 22 bases between them. The CDR3, as DNA: TGTGCCAGCAGCCCCGGCTGGGCAGGGCTATTCCACGAGCAGTACTTC. Amino acid sequence: CASSPGWAGLFHEQYF.

The chain uses TRBV7-9 and TRBJ2-1; the match to TRBD1 covers 9 bases. The length of the CDR3 is 16 residues. Germline assignment: CDR1 SEHNR and CDR2 FQNEAQ (reference sequence). V shed 2 bases, J shed 7 bases, and the junction held 9 bases outside the gene matches. CDR3 loop: CASSLRTTGGENEQFF. For the CDR3, the DNA is TGTGCCAGCAGCTTACGTACGACAGGGGGTGAAAATGAGCAGTTCTTC.

The rearrangement uses TRBV11-2 and TRBJ2-7; tentative D call: TRBD1 (5 bases). The length of the CDR3 is 14 residues. CDR1 and CDR2 (germline): SGHAT, FQNNGV. Trimming cost V 1 base and J 3 bases, with 10 bases left between them. As DNA, the CDR3 is TGTGCCAGCAGCTTAGGACAGCACCTCTACGAGCAGTACTTC. This encodes CASSLGQHLYEQYF. The whole variable domain, remainder taken from reference TRBV11-2 and TRBJ2-7, is EAGVAQSPRYKIIEKRQSVAFWCNPISGHATLYWYQQILGQGPKLLIQFQNNGVVDDSQLPKDRFSAERLKGVDSTLKIQPAKLEDSAVYLCASSLGQHLYEQYFGPGTRLTVT.

The CDR3 sequence is CASSRNPGHDYMNTEAFF. CDR3 DNA sequence: TGTGCCAGCTCACGCAATCCAGGACATGATTATATGAACACTGAAGCTTTCTTT. V usage is TRBV18 and J usage is TRBJ1-1; weak D call: TRBD1 (5 bases). The V end was cut by 4 bases, the J end by 0 bases, with 21 bases between. Germline loops: CDR1 KGHSH, CDR2 LQKENI. The CDR3 extends over 18 amino acids.

This chain connects TRBV28 to TRBJ2-4, with D possibly being TRBD1 (6 bases). The CDR3 has 15 amino acids. V lost 5 bases, J lost 8 bases, and 19 bases lay in between. Germline CDR1 is MDHEN and CDR2 is SYDVKM. CDR3 sequence: CASSGGRGLLDIQYF. In nucleotides, the CDR3 is TGTGCCAGCAGTGGCGGCAGGGGATTGTTGGACATTCAGTACTTC. Filled out from reference TRBV28 and TRBJ2-4, the complete variable domain reads DVKVTQSSRYLVKRTGEKVFLECVQDMDHENMFWYRQDPGLGLRLIYFSYDVKMKEKGDIPEGYSVSREKKERFSLILESASTNQTSMYLCASSGGRGLLDIQYFGAGTRLSVL.

A note on this clone: In the same sample, other DNA sequences code for this CDR3. This rearrangement joins TRBV11-2 to TRBJ2-1, with a weak D call TRBD2 (5 bases). The CDR3 length is 12 residues. Between the trimmed V and J ends, which lost 4 bases and 6 bases, there was a span of 7 bases. The germline V gene has CDR1 SGHAT and CDR2 FQNNGV. The CDR3 DNA reads TGTGCCAGCAGCTCAGGAGGCAATGAGCAGTTCTTC. It translates to CASSSGGNEQFF.

This chain joins TRBV19 and TRBJ2-7; possibly TRBD1 or TRBD2 for D (5 bases each). The CDR3 is 17 amino acids. With 5 bases removed from V and 1 base from J, the gap between germline ends came to 21 bases. The germline V gene has CDR1 LNHDA and CDR2 SQIVND (reference sequence). CDR3 amino acids: CASSDGARKTLSYEQYF. The CDR3 DNA sequence: TGTGCCAGTAGTGACGGGGCCCGAAAAACTCTTTCCTACGAGCAGTACTTC. The complete variable domain, with remaining parts taken from reference TRBV19 and TRBJ2-7, reads DGGITQSPKYLFRKEGQNVTLSCEQNLNHDAMYWYRQDPGQGLRLIYYSQIVNDFQKGDIAEGYSVSREKKESFPLTVTSAQKNPTAFYLCASSDGARKTLSYEQYFGPGTRLTVT.

Concerning this clone: A read error may produce the germline difference seen at one junction end. The chain carries TRBV7-2 and TRBJ2-3; 10 bases align to TRBD2. Germline V gene lookup returns CDR1 SGHTA and CDR2 FQGNSA. The CDR3 totals 16 residues. The CDR3 DNA sequence: TGTGCCAGCAGCACAACTAGCGGGATTACCACAGATACGCTGTATTTT. This encodes CASSTTSGITTDTLYF.

The rearrangement joins TRBV7-2 to TRBJ1-5; weak D call: TRBD1 (6 bases). Trimming stripped 5 bases from V and 4 bases from J, with 15 bases between. CDR3 size: 15 residues. Germline V gene lookup returns CDR1 SGHTA and CDR2 FQGNSA. CDR3 sequence (DNA): TGTGCCAGCAGCCCTCGGATAGGGGGAAATCAGCCCCAGCATTTT. This codes for CASSPRIGGNQPQHF. The whole variable domain, filled in from reference TRBV7-2 and TRBJ1-5, reads GAGVSQSPSNKVTEKGKDVELRCDPISGHTALYWYRQSLGQGLEFLIYFQGNSAPDKSGLPSDRFSAERTGGSVSTLTIQRTQQEDSAVYLCASSPRIGGNQPQHFGDGTRLSIL.

This chain connects TRBV11-3 to TRBJ2-3, with TRBD1 as a possible D gene (6 bases). V lost 3 bases, J lost 4 bases, and 8 bases lay in between. The germline V gene has CDR1 SGHNT and CDR2 YENEEA. The CDR3 has 13 residues. The CDR3 region has the DNA TGTGCCAGCAGCTTCCAGGGGTCAGATACGCAGTATTTT. Protein product: CASSFQGSDTQYF.

The chain recombines TRBV10-3 with TRBJ2-1; the match to TRBD2 covers 9 bases. V lost 4 bases to trimming and J lost 2 bases; unmatched junction nucleotides: 15. Germline V lookup: CDR1 ENHRY, CDR2 SYGVKD. CDR3 length: 19 amino acids. CDR3 loop: CAISGLRLAGRRTYNEQFF. CDR3 nucleotide sequence: TGTGCCATCAGTGGGCTTAGGCTAGCGGGGAGACGCACCTACAATGAGCAGTTCTTC.

The genes are TRBV7-9 and TRBJ2-1; D could derive from TRBD1 or TRBD2 (6 bases each). This CDR3 is built from 12 residues. The germline V and J ends were trimmed by 4 bases and 9 bases, with 10 bases remaining between them. Looked up from germline, CDR1 is SEHNR and CDR2 is FQNEAQ (reference sequence). The CDR3 DNA is TGTGCCAGCAGCTGGGGGGCGAGTGAGCAGTTCTTC. Translation gives CASSWGASEQFF.

The V call is TRBV11-2, the J call TRBJ1-3; D is unclear. CDR1 and CDR2 (germline): SGHAT, FQNNGV. Trimming removed 5 bases at V and 7 bases at J, with 12 bases between. This CDR3 contains 13 residues. CDR3 residues: CASSLPVGNTIYF. For the CDR3, the DNA is TGTGCCAGCAGCCTGCCCGTGGGGAACACCATATATTTT. Looking up the rest from reference TRBV11-2 and TRBJ1-3 gives the full variable domain: EAGVAQSPRYKIIEKRQSVAFWCNPISGHATLYWYQQILGQGPKLLIQFQNNGVVDDSQLPKDRFSAERLKGVDSTLKIQPAKLEDSAVYLCASSLPVGNTIYFGEGSWLTVV.

The V and J genes are TRBV7-2 and TRBJ2-7; 7 nucleotides line up with TRBD2. Germline lookup yields CDR1 SGHTA and CDR2 FQGNSA. After removal of 2 bases from V and 2 bases from J, the junction contained 6 bases not matched to a gene. The CDR3 is 15 residues long. For the CDR3, the DNA is TGTGCCAGCAGCTTAAGTACCCTAGCGGCCTACGAGCAGTACTTC. Translating it yields CASSLSTLAAYEQYF.